This entry describes one T cell receptor (beta chain). The record originates from a study of blood T cell repertoires in COVID-19. Original handling: Counts of nucleated cells, estimated from reference gene primer amplification, were obtained. Generated by immunoSEQ multiplex PCR, the TCRdb table keeps only in-frame clones and is missing some. Clone size and V and J calls were adopted from that table, with D and trimming inferred from the DNA. The sample lists roughly 190,000 clones; roughly 88% were seen once. Trimming left V 2 bases short and J 0 bases short, with 8 bases between. The CDR3 length is 14 residues. The germline V gene encodes CDR1 KGHSH and CDR2 LQKENI.

J is TRBJ2-7 and V is TRBV18; D ambiguous. The sequence was collected from a woman aged 40 to 50 who had recovered from COVID-19. Sequenced input: peripheral blood. CDR3 bases: TGTGCCAGCTCACCAGATCTTAGCTCCTACGAGCAGTACTTC. This gives the protein CASSPDLSSYEQYF.